This T cell receptor (beta chain) was profiled in a study of OX40 agonist ivuxolimab in advanced cancers. Study as a whole: The dose of intravenous ivuxolimab that patients received every 2 weeks ranged from 0.01 to 10 mg/kg.

Using immunoSEQ multiplex PCR, the repertoire was profiled, and TCRdb retains in-frame clones only, with some absent. This table has tens of thousands of clones, roughly four fifths appearing once. Germline CDR1 and CDR2: SGHRS and YFSETQ. The CDR3 has 13 amino acids. V trimming: 3 bases; J trimming: 10 bases; junction bases outside the gene matches: 6. The source of this sequence is an adult with an advanced solid tumor such as melanoma, head and neck, liver or kidney cancer. The J gene is TRBJ2-1, the V gene TRBV5-1; 8 bases line up with TRBD1. The source material was CD4+ or CD8+ T cells sorted from blood, sampled in a trial of the OX40 agonist ivuxolimab. CDR3 sequence reads: CASSSQGAREQFF. DNA of the CDR3: TGCGCCAGCAGCTCTCAGGGGGCGAGGGAGCAGTTCTTC. Combining the CDR3 with reference TRBV5-1 and TRBJ2-1 gives the whole variable domain KAGVTQTPRYLIKTRGQQVTLSCSPISGHRSVSWYQQTPGQGLQFLFEYFSETQRNKGNFPGRFSGRQFSNSRSEMNVSTLELGDSALYLCASSSQGAREQFFGPGTRLTVL.